These 2 T cell receptor beta chains originate from one sample sequenced in a study of T cells after yellow fever vaccination. Each CDR3 protein gets one entry after TCRdb re-called the 5' RACE reads with MiXCR. The data show 300,000 to 350,000 distinct CDR3 sequences, with approximately 4% seen just once and roughly 21% held by the top ten. Sequenced material: PBMCs, taken 15 days after the yellow fever booster vaccination. The receptors originated from a young man who received the YFV17D yellow fever vaccine.

This clonotype showed up many times. The V call is TRBV6-6, the J call TRBJ1-3; D might be TRBD1 (6 bases). V lost 1 base to trimming and J lost 3 bases, with 10 bases between them. The CDR3 contains 15 residues. Germline assignment: CDR1 MNHNY and CDR2 SVGAGI (reference sequence). The CDR3 DNA sequence: TGTGCCAGCAGTTACTATCGGACAGATGGAAACACCATATATTTT. It yields the protein CASSYYRTDGNTIYF.

This clonotype was seen ten or more times. This rearrangement joins TRBV30 to TRBJ2-1, with 7 bases fitting TRBD1. Losses at the gene ends were 8 bases for V and 0 bases for J; bases not matched to a gene: 7. The CDR3 is 14 residues long. CDR1 and CDR2 from the germline V gene are GTSNPN and SVGIG (reference sequence). CDR3 DNA: TGTGCCGTTCAGGGGGTCCGCTCCTACAATGAGCAGTTCTTC. Translation gives CAVQGVRSYNEQFF.